This note documents a single T cell receptor beta chain sequence. The sample is drawn from a study of T cells expressing NK-cell markers. The CDR3 has 14 residues. CDR1 KGHDR and CDR2 SFDVKD come from the germline V gene. Libraries used 5'RACE template switching adding universal primer site and UMIs. TCRdb reprocessed the 5' RACE reads; each CDR3 protein has one entry and no DNA is given. This table holds some 150,000 distinct CDR3 sequences. The TCR originated in a man aged 18 to 30 in good health. The rearrangement uses TRBV24-1 and TRBJ2-7; the D call from TCRdb, TRBD2, cannot be confirmed without DNA. Specimen: blood T cells: a sorted CD56 or NKG2C T cell subset, CD4+ or CD8+ T cells, or bulk PBMC T cells (not recorded which). CDR3: CATSDGTSFDEQYF.